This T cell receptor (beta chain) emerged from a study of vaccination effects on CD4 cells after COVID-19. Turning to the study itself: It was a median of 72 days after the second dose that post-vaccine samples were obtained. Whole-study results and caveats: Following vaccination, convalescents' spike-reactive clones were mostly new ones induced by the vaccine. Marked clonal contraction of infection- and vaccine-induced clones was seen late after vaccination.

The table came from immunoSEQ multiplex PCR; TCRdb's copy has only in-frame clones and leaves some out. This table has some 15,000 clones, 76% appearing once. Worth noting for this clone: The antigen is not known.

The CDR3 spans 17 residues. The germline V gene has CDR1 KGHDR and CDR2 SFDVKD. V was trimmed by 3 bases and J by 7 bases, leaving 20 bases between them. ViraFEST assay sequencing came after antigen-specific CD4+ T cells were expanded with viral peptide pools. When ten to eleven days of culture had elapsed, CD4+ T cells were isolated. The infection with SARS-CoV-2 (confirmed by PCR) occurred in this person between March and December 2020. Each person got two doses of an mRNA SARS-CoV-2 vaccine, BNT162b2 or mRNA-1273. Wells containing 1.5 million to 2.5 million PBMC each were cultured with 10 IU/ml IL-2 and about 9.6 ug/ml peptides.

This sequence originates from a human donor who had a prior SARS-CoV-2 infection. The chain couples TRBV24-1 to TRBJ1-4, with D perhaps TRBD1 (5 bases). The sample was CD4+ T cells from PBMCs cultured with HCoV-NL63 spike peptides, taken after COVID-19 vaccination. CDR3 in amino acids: CATSDPHSGGTREKLFF. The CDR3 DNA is TGTGCCACCAGTGATCCCCACTCGGGGGGGACTCGTGAAAAACTGTTTTTT.